This T cell receptor (beta chain) was identified in a study of blood T cell repertoires in COVID-19. V lost 3 bases and J lost 3, with 11 bases in between. CDR1 is MGHRA, CDR2 YSYEKL, per germline. The CDR3 has 14 residues. The repertoire was sequenced with immunoSEQ multiplex PCR; TCRdb's copy has only in-frame clones and lacks some. This sample has roughly 140,000 clones, with 80% to 85% found just once. The chain carries TRBV4-1 and TRBJ1-2, with a tentative D call TRBD1 (6 bases). Material for sequencing was peripheral blood. The sequence came from a woman of 80 years or more with acute or convalescent COVID-19. CDR3 amino acids: CASSQGAFDYGYTF. CDR3 coding DNA: TGCGCCAGCAGCCAGGGGGCCTTCGACTATGGCTACACCTTC.